Listed below are T cell receptor beta chains from one sample, sequenced in a study of blood T cell repertoires in COVID-19. Repertoires were generated with immunoSEQ multiplex PCR, while TCRdb's copy carries only in-frame clones and drops some. The sample includes approximately 200,000 clones, roughly 82% of them seen just once. Sequencing was carried out using PBMCs or T cells enriched from blood (not recorded which). Receptor source: a woman in her twenties or thirties who had recovered from COVID-19. Both conserved end residues are part of each CDR3. A D gene is named only where the DNA matches it firmly. A row's size may be missing; if present it is once, few, many or a size class.

d_gene	v_gene	abundance	j_gene	CDR3aa	CDR3nt
TRBD1	TRBV27	-	TRBJ1-6	CASSSPGQGNSPLHF	TGTGCCAGCAGCTCCCCGGGACAGGGGAATTCACCCCTCCACTTT
-	TRBV2	-	TRBJ1-5	CASSELDSNQPQHF	TGTGCCAGCAGCGAACTAGATAGCAATCAGCCCCAGCATTTT
TRBD1	TRBV11-2	-	TRBJ1-1	CASSFGTGIEAFF	TGTGCCAGCAGCTTCGGGACAGGGATTGAAGCTTTCTTT
-	TRBV11-2	-	TRBJ2-5	CASSPDLGRRPPQETQYF	TGTGCCAGCAGCCCGGATCTGGGCAGGAGGCCACCCCAAGAGACCCAGTACTTC
-	TRBV28	few	TRBJ1-2	CASSLIPTVVGGYTF	TGTGCCAGCAGTTTAATCCCCACAGTGGTCGGAGGCTACACCTTC
TRBD2	TRBV5-4	-	TRBJ2-1	CASSLGGSYNEQFF	TGTGCCAGCAGCTTAGGCGGGAGCTACAATGAGCAGTTCTTC
TRBD2	TRBV2	-	TRBJ2-3	CASRGTSGDTQYF	TGTGCCAGCAGGGGGACTAGTGGAGATACGCAGTATTTT
-	TRBV7-9	-	TRBJ1-6	CASSLQRGEDNSPLHF	TGTGCCAGCAGCTTACAAAGAGGGGAGGATAATTCACCCCTCCACTTT
-	TRBV7-6	-	TRBJ2-6	CASSIGGGTPFSGANVLTF	TGTGCCAGCAGCATAGGTGGTGGGACACCTTTCTCTGGGGCCAACGTCCTGACTTTC
-	TRBV15	-	TRBJ1-2	CATSTRQDDGYTF	TGTGCCACCAGCACCCGACAGGATGATGGCTACACCTTC
-	TRBV24-1	-	TRBJ2-7	CATSDTGNSYEQYF	TGTGCCACCAGCGATACAGGGAACTCCTACGAGCAGTACTTC
-	TRBV5-1	few	TRBJ1-2	CASSLDSSGGLGNYGYTF	TGCGCCAGCAGCTTGGACTCAAGCGGGGGATTGGGAAACTATGGCTACACCTTC
-	TRBV18	-	TRBJ2-2	CASSPPFLRRGSSGELFF	TGTGCCAGCTCACCACCTTTCTTGAGGAGGGGCTCGTCCGGGGAGCTGTTTTTT
-	TRBV28	-	TRBJ1-1	CASTSGTTNTEAFF	TGTGCCAGCACCTCCGGGACAACGAACACTGAAGCTTTCTTT
TRBD1	TRBV19	-	TRBJ2-3	CASSAFNRGIADTQYF	TGTGCCAGTAGTGCCTTTAACAGGGGAATCGCAGATACGCAGTATTTT
TRBD1	TRBV29-1	-	TRBJ2-3	CSVAYRDSPTDTQYF	TGCAGCGTTGCCTACCGGGACAGCCCCACAGATACGCAGTATTTT
-	TRBV18	-	TRBJ2-2	CASSPRADTGELFF	TGTGCCAGCTCACCGAGGGCCGACACCGGGGAGCTGTTTTTT
TRBD1	TRBV5-1	-	TRBJ2-2	CASSSGTGPSNTGELFF	TGCGCCAGCAGCTCCGGGACAGGGCCCTCGAACACCGGGGAGCTGTTTTTT
TRBD2	TRBV6-5	-	TRBJ2-7	CASRRDPGGEQYF	TGTGCCAGCAGACGTGACCCGGGAGGGGAGCAGTACTTC
-	TRBV12-3/TRBV12-4	-	TRBJ2-7	CASSFGGYEQYF	TGTGCCAGCAGTTTTGGGGGGTACGAGCAGTACTTC
TRBD1	TRBV29-1	-	TRBJ1-1	CSVARQGQGGNTEAFF	TGCAGCGTGGCACGACAGGGGCAGGGCGGGAACACTGAAGCTTTCTTT
TRBD1	TRBV10-2	-	TRBJ1-2	CASTEGQGGHTF	TGCGCCAGCACCGAGGGACAGGGCGGTCACACCTTC
-	TRBV5-1	-	TRBJ2-1	CASSSDPQASSSYNEQFF	TGCGCCAGCAGCTCCGACCCCCAGGCCTCGAGCTCCTACAATGAGCAGTTCTTC
TRBD1	TRBV19	-	TRBJ1-2	CASSIETRAGGLGYTF	TGTGCCAGTAGTATAGAGACCCGGGCAGGGGGCCTTGGCTACACCTTC
-	TRBV19	-	TRBJ2-3	CASSIWRGTDTQYF	TGTGCCAGTAGTATATGGCGGGGAACAGATACGCAGTATTTT
TRBD2	TRBV3-1/TRBV3-2	-	TRBJ2-7	CASSQAPSGRTYEQYF	TGTGCCAGCAGCCAGGCGCCTAGCGGGAGAACCTACGAGCAGTACTTC
TRBD2	TRBV5-4	few	TRBJ2-7	CASSDPSGSRYEQYF	TGTGCCAGCAGCGACCCGAGCGGGAGCCGGTACGAGCAGTACTTC
-	TRBV5-1	few	TRBJ2-2	CASSLAGPGELFF	TGCGCCAGCAGCTTGGCTGGCCCCGGGGAGCTGTTTTTT
-	TRBV28	-	TRBJ2-3	CASSLSGQGHGTDTQYF	TGTGCCAGCAGTTTATCCGGGCAGGGGCACGGGACAGATACGCAGTATTTT
-	TRBV27	-	TRBJ2-1	CAPGLRGIYNEQFF	TGTGCCCCCGGTCTCAGGGGTATCTACAATGAGCAGTTCTTC
-	TRBV7-8	-	TRBJ2-7	CASSPGAGGLYEQYF	TGTGCCAGCAGCCCAGGGGCAGGGGGACTCTACGAGCAGTACTTC
-	TRBV11-2	-	TRBJ1-4	CASSLDSGGGHEKLFF	TGTGCCAGCAGCTTAGATTCCGGGGGAGGACATGAAAAACTGTTTTTT
TRBD1	TRBV9	-	TRBJ1-2	CASSVGRLLGTGAHTF	TGTGCCAGCAGCGTAGGTCGCCTCTTGGGGACAGGGGCGCACACCTTC
TRBD2	TRBV10-3	-	TRBJ2-7	CAIRPSGSSYEQYF	TGTGCCATCCGTCCTAGCGGGAGCTCCTACGAGCAGTACTTC
TRBD1	TRBV2	-	TRBJ2-5	CASSAETGGLETQYF	TGTGCCAGCAGCGCAGAGACAGGGGGCCTGGAGACCCAGTACTTC
TRBD1	TRBV14	-	TRBJ2-4	CASSAPGQGNF	TGTGCCAGCAGCGCCCCGGGACAGGGAAACTTC
-	TRBV4-1	-	TRBJ1-1	CASSPPQNMNTEAFF	TGCGCCAGCAGTCCCCCACAGAACATGAACACTGAAGCTTTCTTT
-	TRBV28	-	TRBJ2-7	CASSPSGGGYEQYF	TGTGCCAGCAGTCCTTCCGGGGGTGGATACGAGCAGTACTTC
TRBD2	TRBV27	-	TRBJ2-3	CASKGTSGRSDTQYF	TGTGCCAGCAAGGGAACTAGCGGGAGATCAGATACGCAGTATTTT
TRBD1	TRBV7-3	-	TRBJ1-1	CASSFVAGGTNTEAFF	TGTGCCAGCAGCTTCGTGGCAGGGGGCACGAACACTGAAGCTTTCTTT
TRBD2	TRBV5-4	-	TRBJ2-1	CASSPTSANEQFF	TGTGCCAGCAGCCCGACTAGCGCAAATGAGCAGTTCTTC
-	TRBV24-1	-	TRBJ1-5	CATSDLTRTDPFISNQPQHF	TGTGCCACCAGTGATTTGACCCGGACAGATCCTTTTATAAGCAATCAGCCCCAGCATTTT
-	TRBV19	-	TRBJ1-5	CASSSWTAGAGQPQHF	TGTGCCAGTAGTAGCTGGACGGCAGGGGCAGGACAGCCCCAGCATTTT
-	TRBV13	-	TRBJ1-1	CASSLEHEEAFF	TGTGCCAGCAGCCTAGAACACGAAGAAGCTTTCTTT
TRBD1	TRBV28	-	TRBJ2-7	CASSRDRGIDEQYF	TGTGCCAGCAGCCGCGACAGGGGGATTGACGAGCAGTACTTC
TRBD1	TRBV30	-	TRBJ2-7	CAWDPTGKSYEQYF	TGTGCCTGGGATCCGACAGGGAAGTCCTACGAGCAGTACTTC